This T cell receptor beta chain was found in a study of immune heterogeneity within non-small cell lung tumors. Overall study: There was 1 tumor not otherwise specified, along with approximately 10 non-squamous carcinomas and several squamous cell carcinomas.

This clonotype has a count of ten or more. Its antigen is currently unknown. Amplification of TCR beta CDR3 was performed by multiplex PCR with 32 V and 13 J primers. TCRdb used MiXCR to reprocess the multiplex PCR reads, holding one entry per CDR3 protein. Found here are around 15,000 distinct CDR3 sequences, 28% of them singletons; the top ten hold about 4%. Losses at the gene ends were 3 bases for V and 4 bases for J; bases not matched to a gene: 5. The germline V gene encodes CDR1 DFQATT and CDR2 SNEGSKA (reference sequence). CDR3 size: 13 residues. Bulk tumor genomic DNA constituted the template, at around 590 ng per sample. Several widely spaced biopsies per primary tumor were taken during surgery. Each patient presented with untreated, newly diagnosed non-small cell lung cancer and received curative surgery. Study-level results: Local tumor mutational burden and local T-cell repertoire clonality showed a moderate significant correlation, R around 0.32. Both recurring identical dominant CDR3 beta clonotypes and site-unique high-frequency clones were observed across tumor sites within a patient.

This sequence joins TRBV20-1 and TRBJ1-2; TRBD1 matches 7 bases. The TCR was taken from a man aged 35-49 years with non-small cell lung cancer. The specimen sequenced was lung tumor tissue. The CDR3 DNA follows: TGCAGTGCTAGTCAGGGGGGAGGCTATGGCTACACCTTC. This sequence encodes CSASQGGGYGYTF.